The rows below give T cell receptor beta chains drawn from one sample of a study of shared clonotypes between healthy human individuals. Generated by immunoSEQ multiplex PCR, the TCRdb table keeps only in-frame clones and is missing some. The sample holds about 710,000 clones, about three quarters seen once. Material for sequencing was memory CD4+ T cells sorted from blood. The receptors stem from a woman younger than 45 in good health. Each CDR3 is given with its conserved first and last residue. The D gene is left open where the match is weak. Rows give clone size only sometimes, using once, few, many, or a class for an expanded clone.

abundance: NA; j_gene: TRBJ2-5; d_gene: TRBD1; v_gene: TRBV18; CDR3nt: TGTGCCGCTCGGACAGGCCAAGAGACCCAGTACTTC; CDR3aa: CAARTGQETQYF
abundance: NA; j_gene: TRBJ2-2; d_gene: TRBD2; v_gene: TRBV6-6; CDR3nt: TGTGCCAGCAGTCGAACTAGCGGGATGGGTGCCGGGGAGCTGTTTTTT; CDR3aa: CASSRTSGMGAGELFF
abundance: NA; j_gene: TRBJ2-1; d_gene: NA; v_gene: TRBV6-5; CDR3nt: TGTGCCAGCAGAACCTACATAGGGGGGGAAGAGCAGTTCTTC; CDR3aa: CASRTYIGGEEQFF
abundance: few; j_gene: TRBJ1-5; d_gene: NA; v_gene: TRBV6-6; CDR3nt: TGTGCCAGCAGCCCCGGACGGGGCTATAGCAATCAGCCCCAGCATTTT; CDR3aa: CASSPGRGYSNQPQHF
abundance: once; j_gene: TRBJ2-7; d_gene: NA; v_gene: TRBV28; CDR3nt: TGTGCCAGCAGTTTATGGCGGGGAAATCTCTTACAGGGGAGGAGGGCCTACGAGCAGTACTTC; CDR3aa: CASSLWRGNLLQGRRAYEQYF
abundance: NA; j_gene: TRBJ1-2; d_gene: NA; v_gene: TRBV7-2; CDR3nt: TGTGCCAGCAGCTTAGAAGGGACAAACTATGGCTACACCTTC; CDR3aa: CASSLEGTNYGYTF
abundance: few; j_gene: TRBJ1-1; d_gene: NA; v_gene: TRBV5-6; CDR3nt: TGTGCCAGCAGCCTGAGGCAGGGAAACACTGAAGCTTTCTTT; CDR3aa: CASSLRQGNTEAFF
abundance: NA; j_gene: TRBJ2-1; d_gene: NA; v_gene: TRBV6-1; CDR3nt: TGTGCCAGCAGTACATACAATGAGCAGTTCTTC; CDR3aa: CASSTYNEQFF
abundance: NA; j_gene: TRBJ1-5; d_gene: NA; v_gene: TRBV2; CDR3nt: TGTGCCAGCAGGGGACGGACAGAGAGCAATCAGCCCCAGCATTTT; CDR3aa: CASRGRTESNQPQHF
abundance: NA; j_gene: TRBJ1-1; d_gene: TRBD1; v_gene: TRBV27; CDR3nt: TGTGCCAGCACCCCGACAGGGGAAGGAACTGAAGCTTTCTTT; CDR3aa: CASTPTGEGTEAFF
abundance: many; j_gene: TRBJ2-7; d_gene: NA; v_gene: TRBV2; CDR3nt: TGTGCCAGCAGATCGGAGGGCTCCTACGAGCAGTACTTC; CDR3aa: CASRSEGSYEQYF
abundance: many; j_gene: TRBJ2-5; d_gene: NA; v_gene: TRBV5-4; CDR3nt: TGTGCCAGCAGCTTGGAGACAGGCGGTGGGCAAGAGACCCAGTACTTC; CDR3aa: CASSLETGGGQETQYF
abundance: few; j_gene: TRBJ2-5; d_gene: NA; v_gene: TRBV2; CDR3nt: TGTGCCAGCAGTTCCCAGGGAGACCAGTACTTC; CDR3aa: CASSSQGDQYF
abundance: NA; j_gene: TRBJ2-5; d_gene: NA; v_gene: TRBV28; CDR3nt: TGTGCCAGCAGTCCCCCTCTGGGCCAGTTCGGCCAGTACTTC; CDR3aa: CASSPPLGQFGQYF
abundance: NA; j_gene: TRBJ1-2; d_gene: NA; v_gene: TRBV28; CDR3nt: TGTGCCAGCAGTTTAGGGGGGGGCTCCTATGGCTACACCTTC; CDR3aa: CASSLGGGSYGYTF
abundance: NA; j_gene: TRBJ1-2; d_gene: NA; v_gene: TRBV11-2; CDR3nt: TGTGCCAGCAGCTTGGAGGGCTACACCTTC; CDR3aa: CASSLEGYTF
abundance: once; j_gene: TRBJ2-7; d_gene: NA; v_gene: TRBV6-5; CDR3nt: TGTGCCAGCACTTCCTTGACCCAGCGGTACGAGCAGTACTTC; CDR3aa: CASTSLTQRYEQYF
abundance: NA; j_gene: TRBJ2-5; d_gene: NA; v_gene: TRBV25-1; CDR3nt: TGTGCCAGCAGTGTCGGAAGCTGGGAGACCCAGTACTTC; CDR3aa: CASSVGSWETQYF
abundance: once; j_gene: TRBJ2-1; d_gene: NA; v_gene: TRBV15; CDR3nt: TGTGCCACCAGCAGAGGAGACAGCCTCTTTAAGTTCTTC; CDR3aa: CATSRGDSLFKFF
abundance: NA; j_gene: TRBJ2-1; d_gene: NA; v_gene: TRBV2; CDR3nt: TGTGCCAGCAGGAAAGTTTCTCTCGACTACAATGAGCAGTTCTTC; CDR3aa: CASRKVSLDYNEQFF
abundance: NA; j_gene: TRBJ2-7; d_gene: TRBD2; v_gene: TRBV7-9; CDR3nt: TGTGCCAGCAGTCGACTAGCGGGAGGGTACGAGCAGTACTTC; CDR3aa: CASSRLAGGYEQYF
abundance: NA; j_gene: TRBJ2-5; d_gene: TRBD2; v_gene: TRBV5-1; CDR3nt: TGCGCCAGCAGCCCACTCCAGGGAGCGGGAGGGCAAGAGACCCAGTACTTC; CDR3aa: CASSPLQGAGGQETQYF
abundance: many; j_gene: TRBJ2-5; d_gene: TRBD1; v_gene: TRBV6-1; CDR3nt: TGTGCCAGCAGACTACAGGGGAGAGAGACCCAGTACTTC; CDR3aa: CASRLQGRETQYF
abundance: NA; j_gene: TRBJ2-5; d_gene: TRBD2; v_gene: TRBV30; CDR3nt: TGTGCCTGGAGATCAGCGGGAGGAAGGTCACAAGAGACCCAGTACTTC; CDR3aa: CAWRSAGGRSQETQYF
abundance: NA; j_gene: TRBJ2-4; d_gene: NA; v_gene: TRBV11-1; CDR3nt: TGTGCCAGCAGAGACAGCCGACTAGCCAAAAACATTCAGTACTTC; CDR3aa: CASRDSRLAKNIQYF
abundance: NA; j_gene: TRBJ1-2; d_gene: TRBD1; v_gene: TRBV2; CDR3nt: TGTGCCAGCAGTCAAGAACAGGGGAAGGATGATGGCTACACCTTC; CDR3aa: CASSQEQGKDDGYTF
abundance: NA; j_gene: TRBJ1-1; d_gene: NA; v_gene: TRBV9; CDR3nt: TGTGCCAGCAGCGTCCGGAGGGTGAACACTGAAGCTTTCTTT; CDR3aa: CASSVRRVNTEAFF
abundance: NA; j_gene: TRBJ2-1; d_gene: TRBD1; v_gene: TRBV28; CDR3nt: TGTGCCAGCACCTCAGTCGGGACAGGGTCGAATGAGCAGTTCTTC; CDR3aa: CASTSVGTGSNEQFF
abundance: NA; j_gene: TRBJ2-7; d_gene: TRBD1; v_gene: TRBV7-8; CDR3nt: TGTGCCAGCAGCCCCCAGGGGGTGTCTGGGGGCTTGGGAACCTACGAGCAGTACTTC; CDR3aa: CASSPQGVSGGLGTYEQYF
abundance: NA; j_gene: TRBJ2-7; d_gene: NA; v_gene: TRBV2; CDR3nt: TGTGCCAGCAGTGAAGCGGGCAGGGGCCCCTACGAGCAGTACTTC; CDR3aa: CASSEAGRGPYEQYF
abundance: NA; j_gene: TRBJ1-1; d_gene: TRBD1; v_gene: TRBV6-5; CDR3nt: TGTGCCAGCAGTTCCGGGACAGGGGCGGTGAACACTGAAGCTTTCTTT; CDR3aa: CASSSGTGAVNTEAFF
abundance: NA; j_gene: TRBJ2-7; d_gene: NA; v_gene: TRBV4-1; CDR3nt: TGCGCCAGCAGCCAAGATCGTACCCTCTCCTACGAGCAGTACTTC; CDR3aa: CASSQDRTLSYEQYF
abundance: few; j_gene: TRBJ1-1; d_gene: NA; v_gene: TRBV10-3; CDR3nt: TGTGCCATAAGGGGCGAAATGAACACTGAAGCTTTCTTT; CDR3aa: CAIRGEMNTEAFF
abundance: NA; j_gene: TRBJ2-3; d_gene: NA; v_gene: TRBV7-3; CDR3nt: TGTGCCAGCAGCTTAACCATGAGTAGCACAGATACGCAGTATTTT; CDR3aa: CASSLTMSSTDTQYF
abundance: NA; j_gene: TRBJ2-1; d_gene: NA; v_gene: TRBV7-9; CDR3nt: TGTGCCAGCAGCGCCACCCTAGGGTTCAGCAATGAGCAGTTCTTC; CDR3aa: CASSATLGFSNEQFF
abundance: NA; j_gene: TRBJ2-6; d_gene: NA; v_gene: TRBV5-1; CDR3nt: TGCGCCAGCAGCTTTGGTCCCGGGGCCAACGTCCTGACTTTC; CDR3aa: CASSFGPGANVLTF
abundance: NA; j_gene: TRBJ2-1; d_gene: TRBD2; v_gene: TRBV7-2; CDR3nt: TGTGCCAGCAGCTTAGAGGTCCTAGCGGGGGGGTACAAGCAGTTCTTC; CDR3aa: CASSLEVLAGGYKQFF
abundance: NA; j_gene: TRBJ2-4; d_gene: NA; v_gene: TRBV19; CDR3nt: TGTGCCAGTAGTTTCGCTCAGGGTTTCAACATTCAGTACTTC; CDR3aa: CASSFAQGFNIQYF
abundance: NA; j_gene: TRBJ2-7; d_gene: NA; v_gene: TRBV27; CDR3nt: TGTGCCAGCAGTACGTTATATAGTCCCTACGAGCAGTACTTC; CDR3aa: CASSTLYSPYEQYF
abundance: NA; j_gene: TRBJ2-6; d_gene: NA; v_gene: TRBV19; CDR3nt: TGTGCCAGTAGTAGACAGAGCTCTGGGGCCAACGTCCTGACTTTC; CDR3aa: CASSRQSSGANVLTF
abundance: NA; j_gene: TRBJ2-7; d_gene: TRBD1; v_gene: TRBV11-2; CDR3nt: TGTGCCAGCAGCCCCCGGGGACAGGGGAGCTCCTACGAGCAGTACTTC; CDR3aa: CASSPRGQGSSYEQYF
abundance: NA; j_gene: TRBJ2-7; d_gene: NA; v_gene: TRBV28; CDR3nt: TGTGCCAGCGCAAGTCCTGGGGTCTACGAGCAGTACTTC; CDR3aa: CASASPGVYEQYF
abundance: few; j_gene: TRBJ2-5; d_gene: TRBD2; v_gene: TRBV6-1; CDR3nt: TGTGCCAGCACCCGTCCGGCGGGAGCGCCAGAGACCCAGTACTTC; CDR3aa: CASTRPAGAPETQYF
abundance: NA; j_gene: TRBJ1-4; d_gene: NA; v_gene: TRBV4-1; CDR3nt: TGCGCCAGCAGCCGCCGACAGGAAAGGGAGGAACTGTTTTTT; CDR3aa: CASSRRQEREELFF
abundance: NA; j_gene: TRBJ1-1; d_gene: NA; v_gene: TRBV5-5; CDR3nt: TGTGCCAGCAGCTTGGAAGGACGGTTGAACACTGAAGCTTTCTTT; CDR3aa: CASSLEGRLNTEAFF
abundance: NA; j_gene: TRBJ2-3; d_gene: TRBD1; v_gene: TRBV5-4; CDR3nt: TGTGCCAGCAGCTACCGGGACAGGGTCGTTGGGAGGGGTACAGATACGCAGTATTTT; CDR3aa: CASSYRDRVVGRGTDTQYF
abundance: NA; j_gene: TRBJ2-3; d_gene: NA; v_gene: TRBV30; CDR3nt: TGTGCCTGGAGTGTTGGGACTGGCACAGATACGCAGTATTTT; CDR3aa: CAWSVGTGTDTQYF
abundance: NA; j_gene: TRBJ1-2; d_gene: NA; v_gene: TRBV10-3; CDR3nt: TGTGCCATCAGTGTAGGTTTGGACAGCAAGACCCGAAACTATGGCTACACCTTC; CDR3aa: CAISVGLDSKTRNYGYTF
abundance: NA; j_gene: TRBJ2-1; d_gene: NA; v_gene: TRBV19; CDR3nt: TGTGCCAGTAGTATGAGGATAAGTGGGACCCACAATGAGCAGTTCTTC; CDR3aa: CASSMRISGTHNEQFF
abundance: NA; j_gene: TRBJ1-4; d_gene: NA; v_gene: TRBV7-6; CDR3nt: TGTGCCAGCAGCCTCGCGGCCCTTACAACTAATGAAAAACTGTTTTTT; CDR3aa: CASSLAALTTNEKLFF
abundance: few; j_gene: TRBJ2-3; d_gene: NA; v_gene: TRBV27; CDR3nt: TGTGCCAGCATAAGTTTGGGGAAGGAGGACACAGATACGCAGTATTTT; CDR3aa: CASISLGKEDTDTQYF
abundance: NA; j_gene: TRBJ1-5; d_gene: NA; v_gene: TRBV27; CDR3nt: TGTGCCAGCAGTTTATCGTTCCGACTGACAGGTCGTCAGCCCCAGCATTTT; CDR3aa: CASSLSFRLTGRQPQHF
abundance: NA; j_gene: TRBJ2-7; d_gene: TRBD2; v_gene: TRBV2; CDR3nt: TGTGCCAGCAGTGAGGGACTAGCGGGAGGGCCCGAGCAGTACTTC; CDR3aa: CASSEGLAGGPEQYF
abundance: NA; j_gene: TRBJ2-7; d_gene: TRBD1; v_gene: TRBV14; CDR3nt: TGTGCCAGCAGCCAAGATCTCATGGGGACAGGGAAGGGCGAGCAGTACTTC; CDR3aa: CASSQDLMGTGKGEQYF
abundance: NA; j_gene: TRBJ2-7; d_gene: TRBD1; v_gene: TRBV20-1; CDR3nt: TGCAGTGCAACGTGGACAGGAGAAGAGGCTTTC; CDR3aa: CSATWTGEEAF
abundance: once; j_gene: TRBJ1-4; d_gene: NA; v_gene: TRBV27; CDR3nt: TGTGCCAGCAGTAGCTCAGGAGCAACTAATGAAAAACTGTTTTTT; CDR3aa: CASSSSGATNEKLFF
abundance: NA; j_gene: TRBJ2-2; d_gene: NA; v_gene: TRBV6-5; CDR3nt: TGTGCCAGCAGTTATGCCATCCGATTGGGCGGGGAGCTGTTTTTT; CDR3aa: CASSYAIRLGGELFF